This T cell receptor (beta chain) was profiled in a study of blood T cell repertoires in COVID-19. On the study more broadly: COVID-19 samples, acute and convalescent, were from the United States, Italy and Spain. Sources were T cells, B-cell-depleted T cells, or PBMCs; the material itself was cDNA or gDNA.

The CDR3 covers 17 residues. The J segment lost 6 bases and the V segment lost 0 bases, leaving 10 bases of the junction unmatched. From germline, CDR1 is LGHDT and CDR2 YNNKEL (reference sequence). Authors' analysis steps: Cell counts per sample came from amplifying reference gene primers. TCRdb keeps only in-frame clones here, not all; method: immunoSEQ multiplex PCR. V and J calls and clone size are those listed in that table; D and trimming were worked out from the DNA. The profile covers about 250,000 clones, with 88% appearing a single time and 0.65% to 0.95% taken by the ten largest. Material for sequencing was peripheral blood. The chain uses TRBV3-1 (or the pseudogene TRBV3-2) and TRBJ2-1; 8 nucleotides align to TRBD1. The receptor comes from a young woman with acute or convalescent COVID-19. CDR3 in amino acids: CASSQEEGDRWINEQFF. The CDR3 DNA is TGTGCCAGCAGCCAAGAAGAAGGGGACAGGTGGATCAATGAGCAGTTCTTC.